A selection of T cell receptor beta chains follows, all from one sample in a study of blood T cell repertoires in COVID-19. Assay: immunoSEQ multiplex PCR; the TCRdb copy retains only in-frame clones and omits some. The sample lists approximately 240,000 clones; 87% were seen once. Source material: PBMCs or T cells enriched from blood (not recorded which). These receptors were collected from a woman between 25 and 40 years old with acute COVID-19. The CDR3 runs from the conserved cysteine through the conserved F or W. D genes are given only for firm matches. Some rows mark clone size as missing; the rest say once, few, many or name a class of expanded clone.

>TRBV10-2|.|.|TRBJ1-4
TGCGCCAGCAGTACGCGGTCGGGGGAAAAACTGTTTTTT
CASSTRSGEKLFF
>TRBV30|.|.|TRBJ1-1
TGTGCCTGGAGCCCAGGGGCTCTTATGAACACTGAAGCTTTCTTT
CAWSPGALMNTEAFF
>TRBV2|.|.|TRBJ1-5
TGTGCCAGCAGTGGCGGTGATCAGCCCCAGCATTTT
CASSGGDQPQHF
>TRBV7-9|TRBD1|.|TRBJ2-1
TGTGCCAGCAGCGGAGGACAGGGAAGCGGGTACAATGAGCAGTTCTTC
CASSGGQGSGYNEQFF
>TRBV28|TRBD1|.|TRBJ1-3
TGTGCCAGCAGCCTACCAGGGACAGCTACTGGAAACACCATATATTTT
CASSLPGTATGNTIYF
>TRBV5-1|.|.|TRBJ1-2
TGCGCCAGCAGCTTAATCGCCAACGGCTATGGCTACACCTTC
CASSLIANGYGYTF
>TRBV28|TRBD1|once|TRBJ1-4
TGTGCCAGCAACCTCGGACAGGGAGTGGATGAAAAACTGTTTTTT
CASNLGQGVDEKLFF
>TRBV11-2|.|.|TRBJ1-4
TGTGCCAGCAGCCTAGGGCTGGGTCCAGGTGAAAAACTGTTTTTT
CASSLGLGPGEKLFF
>TRBV12-3/TRBV12-4|.|.|TRBJ2-7
TGTGCCAGCAGTTTGTGGGGGCGTGAGCAGTACTTC
CASSLWGREQYF
>TRBV28|.|few|TRBJ1-1
TGTGCCAGCAGTCGCCGGGAGGGGAACACTGAAGCTTTCTTT
CASSRREGNTEAFF
>TRBV3-1/TRBV3-2|.|.|TRBJ1-1
TGTGCCAGCAGCCAAGACCAGGGGAACACTGAAGCTTTCTTT
CASSQDQGNTEAFF
>TRBV9|.|.|TRBJ2-2
TGTGCCAGCAGCGTAGGAGGTATCGGGGAGCTGTTTTTT
CASSVGGIGELFF
>TRBV19|TRBD1|.|TRBJ1-2
TGTGCCAGTAGTTTACCGGGACAGGGGTATGATGGCTACACCTTC
CASSLPGQGYDGYTF
>TRBV19|TRBD1|few|TRBJ2-7
TGTGCCAGTAGTCACACGGGACAGGCCTACGAGCAGTACTTC
CASSHTGQAYEQYF
>TRBV5-4|.|.|TRBJ2-6
TGTGCCAGCAGCATATCGCAGGGGCGCCGGGCCAACGTCCTGACTTTC
CASSISQGRRANVLTF
>TRBV10-3|.|.|TRBJ2-7
TGTGCCATCAGTGACAGGGTGGTTGAGCAGTACTTC
CAISDRVVEQYF
>TRBV28|.|.|TRBJ1-1
TGTGCCAGCAGTTTTTGGGAGGGTAGGGGCTGGAACACTGAAGCTTTCTTT
CASSFWEGRGWNTEAFF
>TRBV11-2|.|once|TRBJ1-6
TGTGCCAGCAGCCAAACGGTCTCCTACAGGAATTCACCCCTCCACTTT
CASSQTVSYRNSPLHF
>TRBV6-1|TRBD1|.|TRBJ1-2
TGTGCCAGCAGTCAAGAACCGGACAGGGTTTTTTTGGGCTACACCTTC
CASSQEPDRVFLGYTF
>TRBV19|TRBD1|.|TRBJ2-1
TGTGCCAGTAAGCTGGACAGGAGCTCCTACAATGAGCAGTTCTTC
CASKLDRSSYNEQFF
>TRBV5-1|TRBD2|.|TRBJ2-3
TGCGCCAGCAGCCCAGAACTAGCGGGGGGCCGCACAGATACGCAGTATTTT
CASSPELAGGRTDTQYF
>TRBV4-1|.|.|TRBJ1-3
TGCGCCAGCAGCCAAGAAGGAAACAGGGCCGGAAACACCATATATTTT
CASSQEGNRAGNTIYF
>TRBV29-1|.|few|TRBJ2-6
TGCAGCGTTGAGGGCAGGGGTCTTCCCTCTGGGGCCAACGTCCTGACTTTC
CSVEGRGLPSGANVLTF
>TRBV28|TRBD1|.|TRBJ1-4
TGTGCAACCGGGACAGGGGACAACCCGAGGGAAAAACTGTTTTTT
CATGTGDNPREKLFF
>TRBV4-2|.|.|TRBJ1-6
TGTGCCAGCAGCCAAGAATTAGAAGCCTATAATTCACCCCTCCACTTT
CASSQELEAYNSPLHF
>TRBV10-3|TRBD2|.|TRBJ2-6
TGTGCCATCAGTGAGTCGTTTGGACTAGCGGGAGGGGGTCCCTCTGGGGCCAACGTCCTGACTTTC
CAISESFGLAGGGPSGANVLTF
>TRBV28|.|.|TRBJ1-5
TGTGCCAGCAGTTTCCCGCCCAACCCGGACAGTTTCAATCAGCCCCAGCATTTT
CASSFPPNPDSFNQPQHF
>TRBV28|TRBD1|.|TRBJ1-6
TGTGCCAGCAGTGGGGCAGGGGGCGGTTCACCCCTCCACTTT
CASSGAGGGSPLHF
>TRBV6-5|TRBD2|.|TRBJ2-7
TGTGCCAGCAGTTACGGACTAGCCTACGAGCAGTACTTC
CASSYGLAYEQYF
>TRBV5-1|.|.|TRBJ1-2
TGCGCCAGCAGCTTGGTAGGAGGGACTAACTATGGCTACACCTTC
CASSLVGGTNYGYTF
>TRBV4-3|.|.|TRBJ1-2
TGCGCCAGCAGCCAAGATAACAGGCTCAATGGCTACACCTTC
CASSQDNRLNGYTF
>TRBV28|TRBD1|.|TRBJ1-1
TGTGCCAGCAGTTTACCCCAGGGGGTGGGCACTGAAGCTTTCTTT
CASSLPQGVGTEAFF
>TRBV7-2|.|.|TRBJ2-1
TGTGCCAGCAGCGCTGGACTAAACAATGAGCAGTTCTTC
CASSAGLNNEQFF
>TRBV25-1|TRBD2|.|TRBJ2-1
TGTGCCAGCAGTGTTGCTAGCGGGGGTACCTACAATGAGCAGTTCTTC
CASSVASGGTYNEQFF
>TRBV5-1|TRBD1|.|TRBJ1-4
TGCGCCAGCAGGCGAGACAGGGTAACTAATGAAAAACTGTTTTTT
CASRRDRVTNEKLFF
>TRBV9|TRBD1|.|TRBJ2-3
TGTGCCAGCAGCGAGGGACAGGGGGCTTCAGATACGCAGTATTTT
CASSEGQGASDTQYF
>TRBV27|.|.|TRBJ2-7
TGTGCCAGCAGTAGAGCCCCTAATTCCGAGCAGTACTTC
CASSRAPNSEQYF
>TRBV24-1|.|once|TRBJ2-1
TGTGCCACCAGAGCCGCCCTTCGCGTTAGCAATGAGCAGTTCTTC
CATRAALRVSNEQFF
>TRBV7-2|.|.|TRBJ2-7
TGTGCCAGCAGCAATCGAGGCATCAACTACGAGCAGTACTTC
CASSNRGINYEQYF
>TRBV9|.|.|TRBJ2-5
TGTGCCAGCAGCGTAGCACTAGTATACGCAGAGACCCAGTACTTC
CASSVALVYAETQYF
>TRBV7-3|.|.|TRBJ2-3
TGTGCCAGCAGTTCGGGACTTACTAGCACAGATACGCAGTATTTT
CASSSGLTSTDTQYF
>TRBV10-3|.|.|TRBJ1-3
TGTGCCATCAGTGAGTCGGAGGGTTTCGGAAACACCATATATTTT
CAISESEGFGNTIYF
>TRBV4-1|.|.|TRBJ1-1
TGCGCCAGCAGCCAAGATTGGGGCCAGTTAAACACTGAAGCTTTCTTT
CASSQDWGQLNTEAFF
>TRBV7-9|.|.|TRBJ2-3
TGTGCCAGCAGCTCGGATTGGGCCATCACAGATACGCAGTATTTT
CASSSDWAITDTQYF
>TRBV10-3|.|.|TRBJ2-5
TGTGCCATCAGTTCGGAACTAGTGCGGGAGACCCAGTACTTC
CAISSELVRETQYF
>TRBV5-1|.|.|TRBJ2-2
TGCGCCAGCAGCTACCGGACAGTGAAGAACACCGGGGAGCTGTTTTTT
CASSYRTVKNTGELFF
>TRBV7-7|.|.|TRBJ2-5
TGTGCTAGCAGCTTAGGCTTGGCAGTACAAGAGACCCAGTACTTC
CASSLGLAVQETQYF
>TRBV7-2|.|.|TRBJ2-1
TGTGCCAGCAAGCTTAGCCCCGAAGAGAGTAATGAGCAGTTCTTC
CASKLSPEESNEQFF
>TRBV18|.|.|TRBJ1-2
TGTGCCAGCTCACCGGACAATCTCCATGGCTACACCTTC
CASSPDNLHGYTF
>TRBV3-1/TRBV3-2|.|.|TRBJ1-3
TGTGCCAGCAGCCAGAACCTTGACAAAATAGGAAACACCATATATTTT
CASSQNLDKIGNTIYF
>TRBV5-8|TRBD1|.|TRBJ2-1
TGTGCCAGCACCAAAACAGGGGTTATGGGGGAGCAGTTCTTC
CASTKTGVMGEQFF